The next 7 T cell receptor beta chains were all read from a single sample in a study of breast tumors, draining lymph nodes, adjacent tissues. TCRdb recomputed calls from the multiplex PCR reads with MiXCR, one row per CDR3 protein. The data contain 85,000 to 130,000 distinct CDR3 sequences, 21% of them seen just once; the ten biggest clones take up under 1.5%. Samples came from axillary lymph nodes draining the breast cancer. Sequenced material: axillary lymph node tissue. The source is a female donor with breast cancer. Some clones in this sample may be carry-over from other donors' samples.

Points on this clonotype: Possible read error: a much larger clone is one base away. This chain links TRBV3-1 with TRBJ1-3; possible D gene TRBD1, 6 bases. CDR1 is LGHDT, CDR2 YNNKEL, per germline (reference sequence). V was shortened by 6 bases and J by 8 bases, with 20 bases between the two germline ends. This CDR3 comprises 15 residues. For the CDR3, the DNA is TGTGCCAGCAGTTCCCGGGGGGCGTTCGGAGACACCATATATTTT. It yields the protein CASSSRGAFGDTIYF.

The sample holds many counts of this clonotype. The CDR3 sequence is CASRLRMGQIFYGYTF. The CDR3 DNA reads as TGTGCCAGCAGATTGAGAATGGGACAGATTTTTTATGGCTACACCTTC. This rearrangement joins TRBV2 to TRBJ1-2; 7 bases are shared with TRBD1. The germline V gene encodes CDR1 SNHLY and CDR2 FYNNEI. The J segment lost 5 bases and the V segment lost 6 bases, leaving 15 bases of the junction unmatched. CDR3 size: 16 residues.

This clonotype was recorded many times. The J gene is TRBJ2-7, the V gene TRBV5-1, with D maybe TRBD2 (6 bases). Germline values: CDR1 SGHRS, CDR2 YFSETQ. The length of the CDR3 is 15 residues. V lost 4 bases and J lost 5, with 19 bases in between. The DNA for the CDR3 is TGCGCCAGCAGCGTCGGGGTAGCGGAAGGCGACGAGCAGTACTTC. Translated, it gives CASSVGVAEGDEQYF.

This clonotype was counted many times. The J gene is TRBJ1-3, the V gene TRBV6-2 or TRBV6-3; the D gene is possibly TRBD1 (5 bases). Trimming left V 7 bases short and J 0 bases short, with 10 bases between. Per germline, CDR1 MNHEY and CDR2 SVGEGT. This CDR3 region has 14 residues. CDR3 region: CASMGVSSGNTIYF. CDR3 nucleotides: TGTGCCAGCATGGGGGTGAGCTCTGGAAACACCATATATTTT.

This clonotype was seen once. The V call is TRBV5-5, the J call TRBJ1-2; TRBD1 matches at 11 bases. Germline V gene lookup returns CDR1 SGHKS and CDR2 YYEKEE (reference sequence). Losses at the gene ends were 4 bases for V and 7 bases for J; bases not matched to a gene: 6. This CDR3 region has 14 residues. This chain's CDR3 is CASSPGQGDRGYTF. The CDR3 coding sequence is TGTGCCAGCAGCCCGGGACAGGGGGACCGTGGCTACACCTTC.

Comment on this clonotype: A single base separates this from a much larger clone, so it may be a read error. The rearrangement joins TRBV3-1 to TRBJ1-2; D is undetermined. The CDR3 consists of 14 residues. Trimming stripped 4 bases from V and 14 bases from J, with 23 bases between. Germline V CDR1 and CDR2: LGHDT, YNNKEL (reference sequence). The CDR3 loop reads CASSRDTVSRQATF. The CDR3 DNA is TGTGCCAGCAGCCGAGATACGGTTTCACGGCAGGCGACCTTC. Looking up the rest from reference TRBV3-1 and TRBJ1-2 gives the full variable domain: DTAVSQTPKYLVTQMGNDKSIKCEQNLGHDTMYWYKQDSKKFLKIMFSYNNKELIINETVPNRFSPKSPDKAHLNLHINSLELGDSAVYFCASSRDTVSRQATFGSGTRLTVV.

Points on this clonotype: This may arise from a read error, as a much more abundant clone is one base away. This is likely a read error, given that the CDR3 carries no conserved phenylalanine or tryptophan at its end. This chain connects TRBV30 to TRBJ2-7; 7 bases are a match to TRBD1. CDR3 length: 13 amino acids. The V gene's germline CDR1 is GTSNPN and CDR2 SVGIG (reference sequence). CDR3 loop: CAWTGTDTYAQYL. The CDR3 DNA sequence: TGTGCCTGGACCGGGACAGACACCTACGCGCAGTACCTC.